This T cell receptor (beta chain) was sequenced in a study of shared clonotypes between healthy human individuals. Assay used: immunoSEQ multiplex PCR; TCRdb lists only in-frame clones, some missing. The sample lists roughly 1 million clones; around 82% were seen once. V dropped 6 bases and J dropped 3 bases, with 15 bases sitting between them. CDR1 is LNHDA and CDR2 is SQIVND in the germline V gene (reference sequence). CDR3 length: 14 amino acids. The chain couples TRBV19 to TRBJ2-7; the D gene is possibly TRBD2 (8 bases). Sequenced input: memory CD4+ T cells from PBMCs. Sample subset: CD45RA-negative fraction. This TCR was sampled from a man aged 18 to 30 in good health. Some clones in this sample may be carry-over from other donors' samples. The CDR3 loop reads CASRTQGTSYEQYF. For the CDR3, the DNA is TGTGCCAGTAGGACACAGGGGACTAGCTACGAGCAGTACTTC.